A selection of T cell receptor beta chains follows, all from one sample in a study of cytomegalovirus exposure and HLA in healthy donors. Assay: immunoSEQ multiplex PCR; the TCRdb copy retains only in-frame clones and omits some. The top ten hold 6% to 7.5% of the sample, which has approximately 160,000 clones, 75% to 85% seen once. Sequencing used PBMCs. The source of these receptors is a man aged 30 to 45 in good health and CMV-seropositive. Each CDR3 is given without its conserved first and last residue.

TRBJ1-6 TRBV4-3 ASSHELDRGGSPLH
TRBJ1-6 TRBV2 ASNLHRDTSSYNSPLH
TRBJ2-3 TRBV11-2 ASSPGLADTDTQY
TRBJ2-1 TRBV7-3 ASSLTVLAGGNEQF
TRBJ2-3 TRBV11-2 ASSLGLAGIRRTDTQY
TRBJ2-7 TRBV7-9 ASSFAGRVYEQY
TRBJ2-7 TRBV19 ASSILEGSTYEQY
TRBJ2-3 TRBV10-1 ASSESGAGGPGDTQY
TRBJ2-7 TRBV11-2 ASSSTGSGLSYEQY
TRBJ2-7 TRBV4-1 ASSQDHRGPSYEQY
TRBJ1-5 TRBV19 ASSSRDRGGSNQPQH
TRBJ2-4 TRBV7-2 ASRLGGEKNIQY
TRBJ1-1 TRBV27 ASSLRTTGQMGEAF
TRBJ1-3 TRBV7-2 ASSLETGHLSGNTIY
TRBJ2-7 TRBV7-2 ASRGWGLTGSTYEQY
TRBJ2-4 TRBV30 AWSDRGNIQY
TRBJ1-5 TRBV27 ASSLSARGLGQPQH
TRBJ1-2 TRBV5-6 ASSLESGGLNYGYT
TRBJ1-1 TRBV28 ASSRLGDRGHMNTEAF
TRBJ2-2 TRBV7-9 ASSFLPRDIWTNGELF
TRBJ2-7 TRBV7-8 ASSRDFAGEQY
TRBJ1-2 TRBV5-4 ASSEPRGTPPAGYT
TRBJ2-7 TRBV15 ATSRVRSHEQY
TRBJ1-1 TRBV6-4 ASSRTGTTEAF